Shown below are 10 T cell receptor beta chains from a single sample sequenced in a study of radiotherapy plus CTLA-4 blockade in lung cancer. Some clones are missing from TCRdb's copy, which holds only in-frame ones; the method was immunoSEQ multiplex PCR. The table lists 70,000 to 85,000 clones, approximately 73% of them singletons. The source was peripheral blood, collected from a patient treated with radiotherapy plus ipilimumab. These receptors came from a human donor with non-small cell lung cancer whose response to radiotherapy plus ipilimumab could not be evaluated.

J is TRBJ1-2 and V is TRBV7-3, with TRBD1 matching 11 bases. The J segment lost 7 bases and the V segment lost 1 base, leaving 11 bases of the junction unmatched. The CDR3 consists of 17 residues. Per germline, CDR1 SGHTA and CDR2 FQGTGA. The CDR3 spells CASSLSFAGTGGSGYTF. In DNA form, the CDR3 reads TGTGCCAGCAGCTTAAGCTTTGCCGGGACAGGGGGATCTGGCTACACCTTC.

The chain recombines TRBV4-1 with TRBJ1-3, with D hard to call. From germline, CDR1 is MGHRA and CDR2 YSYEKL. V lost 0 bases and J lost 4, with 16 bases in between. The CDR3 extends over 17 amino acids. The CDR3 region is CASSQDRQAGRGNTIYF. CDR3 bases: TGCGCCAGCAGCCAAGATAGGCAGGCGGGCAGGGGAAACACCATATATTTT.

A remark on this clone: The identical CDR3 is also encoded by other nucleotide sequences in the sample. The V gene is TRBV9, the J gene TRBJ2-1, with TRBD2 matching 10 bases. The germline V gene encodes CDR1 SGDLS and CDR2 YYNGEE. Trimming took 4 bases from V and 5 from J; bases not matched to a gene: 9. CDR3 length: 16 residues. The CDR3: CASSIPGTSDHNEQFF. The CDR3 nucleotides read TGTGCCAGCAGCATTCCCGGGACTAGCGACCACAATGAGCAGTTCTTC.

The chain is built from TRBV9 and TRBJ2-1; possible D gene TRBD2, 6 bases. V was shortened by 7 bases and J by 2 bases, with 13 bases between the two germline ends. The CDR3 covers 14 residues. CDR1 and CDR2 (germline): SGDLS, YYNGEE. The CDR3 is CASGSRGPYNEQFF. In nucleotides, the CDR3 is TGTGCCAGCGGTTCGCGGGGCCCCTACAATGAGCAGTTCTTC.

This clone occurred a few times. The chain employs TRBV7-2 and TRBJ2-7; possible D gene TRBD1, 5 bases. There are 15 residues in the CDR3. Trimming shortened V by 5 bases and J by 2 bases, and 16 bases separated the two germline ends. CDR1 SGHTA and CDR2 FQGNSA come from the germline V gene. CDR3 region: CASSSGAIGPYEQYF. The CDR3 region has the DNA TGTGCCAGCAGCAGTGGGGCTATTGGCCCCTACGAGCAGTACTTC.

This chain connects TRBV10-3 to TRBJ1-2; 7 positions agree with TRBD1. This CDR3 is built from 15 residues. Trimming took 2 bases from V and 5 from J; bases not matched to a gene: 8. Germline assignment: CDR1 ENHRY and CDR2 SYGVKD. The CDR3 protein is CAISEPTGELYGYTF. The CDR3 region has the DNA TGTGCCATCAGTGAGCCTACAGGGGAGCTATATGGCTACACCTTC.

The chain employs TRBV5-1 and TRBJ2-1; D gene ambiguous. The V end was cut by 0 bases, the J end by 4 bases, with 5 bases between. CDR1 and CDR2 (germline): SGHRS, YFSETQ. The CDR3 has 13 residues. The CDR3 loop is CASSLDYYNEQFF. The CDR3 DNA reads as TGCGCCAGCAGCTTGGACTATTACAATGAGCAGTTCTTC.

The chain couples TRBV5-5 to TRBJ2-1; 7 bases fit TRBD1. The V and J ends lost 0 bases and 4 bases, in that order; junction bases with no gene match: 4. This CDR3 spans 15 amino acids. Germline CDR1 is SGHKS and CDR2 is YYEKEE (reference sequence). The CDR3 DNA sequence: TGTGCCAGCAGCTTGGCGACAGGGTCGTACAATGAGCAGTTCTTC. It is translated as CASSLATGSYNEQFF.

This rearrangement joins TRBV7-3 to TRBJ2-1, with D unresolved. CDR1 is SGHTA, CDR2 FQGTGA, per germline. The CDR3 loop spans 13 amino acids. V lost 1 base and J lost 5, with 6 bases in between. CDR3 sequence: CASSLIPNNEQFF. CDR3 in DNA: TGTGCCAGCAGCTTAATTCCAAACAATGAGCAGTTCTTC.

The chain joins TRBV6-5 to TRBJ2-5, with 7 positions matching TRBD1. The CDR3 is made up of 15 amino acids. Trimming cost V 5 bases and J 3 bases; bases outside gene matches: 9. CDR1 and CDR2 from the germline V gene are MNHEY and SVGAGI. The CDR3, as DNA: TGTGCCAGCAGTCGACAGGGTGGGGAGAAAGAGACCCAGTACTTC. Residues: CASSRQGGEKETQYF.